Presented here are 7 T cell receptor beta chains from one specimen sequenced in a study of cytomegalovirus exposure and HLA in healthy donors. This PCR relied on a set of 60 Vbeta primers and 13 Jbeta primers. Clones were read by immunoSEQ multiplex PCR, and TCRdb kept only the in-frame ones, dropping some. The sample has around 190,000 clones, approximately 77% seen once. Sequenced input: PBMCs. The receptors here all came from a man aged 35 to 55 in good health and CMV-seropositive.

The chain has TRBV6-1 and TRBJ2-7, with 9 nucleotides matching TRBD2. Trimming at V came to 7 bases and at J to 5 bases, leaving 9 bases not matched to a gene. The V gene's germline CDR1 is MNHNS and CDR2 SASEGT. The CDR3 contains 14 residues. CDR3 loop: CASNTPGLADEQYF. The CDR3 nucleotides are TGTGCCAGCAACACCCCGGGACTAGCAGACGAGCAGTACTTC.

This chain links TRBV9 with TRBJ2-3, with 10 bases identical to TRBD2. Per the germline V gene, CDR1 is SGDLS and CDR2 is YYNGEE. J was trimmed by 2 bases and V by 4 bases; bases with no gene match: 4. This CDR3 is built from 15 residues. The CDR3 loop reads CASSPLAGVTDTQYF. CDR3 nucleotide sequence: TGTGCCAGCAGCCCGCTAGCGGGGGTCACAGATACGCAGTATTTT.

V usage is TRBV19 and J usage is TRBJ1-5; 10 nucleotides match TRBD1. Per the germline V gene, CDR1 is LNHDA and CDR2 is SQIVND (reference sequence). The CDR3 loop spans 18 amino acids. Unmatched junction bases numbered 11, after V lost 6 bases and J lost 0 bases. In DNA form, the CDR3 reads TGTGCCAGTAGCGAGACAGGGGGCCTGCTCTATAGCAATCAGCCCCAGCATTTT. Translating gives CASSETGGLLYSNQPQHF.

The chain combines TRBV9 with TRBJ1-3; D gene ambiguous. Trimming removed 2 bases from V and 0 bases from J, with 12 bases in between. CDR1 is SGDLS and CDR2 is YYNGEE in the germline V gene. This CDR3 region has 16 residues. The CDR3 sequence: CASSVGLGGSGNTIYF. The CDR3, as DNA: TGTGCCAGCAGCGTCGGCTTAGGAGGCTCTGGAAACACCATATATTTT.

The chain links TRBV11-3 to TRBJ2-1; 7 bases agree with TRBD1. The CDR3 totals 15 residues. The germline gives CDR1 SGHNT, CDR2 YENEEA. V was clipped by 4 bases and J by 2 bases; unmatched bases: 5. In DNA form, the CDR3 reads TGTGCCAGCAGCTCGAGACAGGGACCCTACAATGAGCAGTTCTTC. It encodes CASSSRQGPYNEQFF.

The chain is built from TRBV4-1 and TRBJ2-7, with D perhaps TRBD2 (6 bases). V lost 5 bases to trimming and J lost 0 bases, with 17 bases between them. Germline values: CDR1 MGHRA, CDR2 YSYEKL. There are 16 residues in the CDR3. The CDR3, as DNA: TGCGCCAGCAGCAAAATCGGGGACTCTAACTCCTACGAGCAGTACTTC. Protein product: CASSKIGDSNSYEQYF.

The CDR3 sequence is CASSRDRANYGYTF. Written as DNA, the CDR3 is TGCGCCAGCAGCCGGGACAGGGCTAACTATGGCTACACCTTC. The chain links TRBV5-1 to TRBJ1-2, with 9 bases identical to TRBD1. The CDR3 sequence is 14 residues long. V was pared by 4 bases and J by 0 bases, with 1 base of the junction left unmatched. The germline V gene encodes CDR1 SGHRS and CDR2 YFSETQ.